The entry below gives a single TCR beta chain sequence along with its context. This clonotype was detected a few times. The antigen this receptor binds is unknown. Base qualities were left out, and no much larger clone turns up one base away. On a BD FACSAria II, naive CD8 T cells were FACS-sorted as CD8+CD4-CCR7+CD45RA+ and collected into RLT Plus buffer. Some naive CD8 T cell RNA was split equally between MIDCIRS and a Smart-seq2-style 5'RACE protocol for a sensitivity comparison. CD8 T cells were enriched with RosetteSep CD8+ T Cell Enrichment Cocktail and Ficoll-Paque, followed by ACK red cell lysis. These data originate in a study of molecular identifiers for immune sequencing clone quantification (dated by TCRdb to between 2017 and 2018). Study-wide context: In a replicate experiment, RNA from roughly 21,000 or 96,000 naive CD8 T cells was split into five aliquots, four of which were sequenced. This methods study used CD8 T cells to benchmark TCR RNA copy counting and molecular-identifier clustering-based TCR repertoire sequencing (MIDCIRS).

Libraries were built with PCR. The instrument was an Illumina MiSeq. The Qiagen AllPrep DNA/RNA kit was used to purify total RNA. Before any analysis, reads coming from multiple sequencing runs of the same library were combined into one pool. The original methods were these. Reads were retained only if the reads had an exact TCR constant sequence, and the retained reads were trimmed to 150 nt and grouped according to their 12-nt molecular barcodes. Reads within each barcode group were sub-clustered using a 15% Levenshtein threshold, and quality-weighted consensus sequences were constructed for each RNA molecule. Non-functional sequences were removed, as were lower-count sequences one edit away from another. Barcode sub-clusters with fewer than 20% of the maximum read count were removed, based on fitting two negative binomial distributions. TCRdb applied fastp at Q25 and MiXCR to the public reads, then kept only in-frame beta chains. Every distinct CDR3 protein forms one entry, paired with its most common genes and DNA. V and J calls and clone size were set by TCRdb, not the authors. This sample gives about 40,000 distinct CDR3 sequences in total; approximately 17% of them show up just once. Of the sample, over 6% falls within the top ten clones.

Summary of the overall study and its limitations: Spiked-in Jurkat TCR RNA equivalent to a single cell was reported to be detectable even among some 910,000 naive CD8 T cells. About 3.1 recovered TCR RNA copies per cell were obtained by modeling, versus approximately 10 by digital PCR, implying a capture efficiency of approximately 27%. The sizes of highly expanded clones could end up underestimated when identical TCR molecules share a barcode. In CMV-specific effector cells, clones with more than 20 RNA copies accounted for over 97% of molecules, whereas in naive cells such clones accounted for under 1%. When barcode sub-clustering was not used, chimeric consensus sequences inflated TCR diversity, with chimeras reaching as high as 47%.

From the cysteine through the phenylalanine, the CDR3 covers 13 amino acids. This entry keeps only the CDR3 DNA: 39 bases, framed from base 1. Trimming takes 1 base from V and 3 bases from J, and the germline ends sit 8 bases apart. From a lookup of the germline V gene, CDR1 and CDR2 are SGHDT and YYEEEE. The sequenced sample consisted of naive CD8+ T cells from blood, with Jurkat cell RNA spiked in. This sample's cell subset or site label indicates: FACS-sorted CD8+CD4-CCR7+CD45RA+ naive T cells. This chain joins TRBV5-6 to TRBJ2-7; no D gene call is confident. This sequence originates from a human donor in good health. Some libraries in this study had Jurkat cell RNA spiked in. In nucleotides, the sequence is TGTGCCAGCAGCTTGAGATGGGACTACGAGCAGTACTTC. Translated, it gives CASSLRWDYEQYF.